This T cell receptor (beta chain) was sequenced for a study of technical replicates of blood from several donors. The V gene lost 0 bases and the J gene lost 3 bases, with 11 bases spanning the gap. The CDR3 spans 15 residues. Germline V gene lookup returns CDR1 LGHNA and CDR2 YNFKEQ. Profiled with immunoSEQ multiplex PCR; TCRdb holds only in-frame clones, not every one. The sample records 70,000 to 95,000 clones, around 92% being singletons. This TCR was sampled from a human donor in good health. Some clones in this sample may be carry-over from other donors' samples. Material: T cells isolated from PBMCs. J is TRBJ2-5 and V is TRBV4-2; unclear D gene. The CDR3 nucleotides read TGTGCCAGCAGCCAAGAAAATAGCCGAAAAGAGACCCAGTACTTC. It specifies CASSQENSRKETQYF.